What follows are 12 T cell receptor beta chains derived from one specimen sequenced in a study of blood T cells in healthy people across ages. For the second PCR, which ran for about 7 to 11 cycles, a sample-barcoded 5' primer and a J-beta primer mix were used. Each CDR3 protein gets one entry after TCRdb re-called the 5' RACE reads with MiXCR. Counted here are about 780,000 distinct CDR3 sequences, roughly 26% occurring once; the ten biggest clones make up approximately 2.9%. These data were likewise used in another study, on T cells of mothers and their children.

The sequenced sample consisted of blood. The receptors come from a boy between 10 and 17 years old in good health.

The V gene is TRBV5-1, the J gene TRBJ1-2; the D is unclear. The V end was cut by 5 bases, the J end by 5 bases, with 16 bases between. The germline V gene has CDR1 SGHRS and CDR2 YFSETQ. CDR3 size: 14 residues. The CDR3 region has the DNA TGCGCCAGCAGAATCTCAACTGACTATTATGGCTACACCTTC. Translated, it gives CASRISTDYYGYTF.

This clonotype occurred a few times. The chain is built from TRBV7-6 and TRBJ2-1; 12 positions match TRBD1. This CDR3 contains 15 residues. The trim removed 5 bases at V and 8 bases at J, leaving 7 bases unmatched. Germline lookup yields CDR1 SGHVS and CDR2 FNYEAQ. The CDR3 DNA follows: TGTGCCAGCAGCATGGGACAGGGGGCGCGTCATGAGCAGTTCTTC. Amino acids: CASSMGQGARHEQFF.

The sample holds a few counts of this clonotype. This chain joins TRBV5-1 and TRBJ1-4; D not certain. CDR1 and CDR2 (germline): SGHRS, YFSETQ. The ends were cut back, 1 base at V and 8 bases at J, with 9 bases in the middle. This CDR3 region has 13 residues. The CDR3 spells CASSLLIGEKLFF. CDR3 DNA sequence: TGCGCCAGCAGCTTGTTGATTGGCGAAAAACTGTTTTTT.

In its sample, this clonotype was seen a few times. The rearrangement joins TRBV2 to TRBJ1-1; no clear D gene. Deletions cut 4 bases from V and 1 base from J, with 7 bases between. The germline V gene has CDR1 SNHLY and CDR2 FYNNEI. CDR3 length equals 13 residues. For the CDR3, the DNA is TGTGCCAGCAGTGGTGAGAGGAACACTGAAGCTTTCTTT. It yields the protein CASSGERNTEAFF.

The chain couples TRBV21-1 to TRBJ1-6; the listed D gene, TRBD1, was not tested against the DNA. TRBV21-1 is a pseudogene locus. The CDR3 extends over 17 amino acids. CDR3 nucleotides: TGTGCCAGCAGCAAAGAATCGAGACAGGGTGGTAATTCACCCCTCCACTTT. Amino acids: CASSKESRQGGNSPLHF.

This chain joins TRBV20-1 and TRBJ2-5, with TRBD1 identical over 9 bases. Near its end, the DNA agrees better with TRBJ2-7, so the J call may be wrong. The length of the CDR3 is 12 residues. The germline V gene has CDR1 DFQATT and CDR2 SNEGSKA (reference sequence). The CDR3 here is CSARGTGNEQYF. The CDR3 DNA follows: TGCAGTGCTAGGGGGACAGGGAACGAGCAGTACTTC.

The chain has TRBV7-9 and TRBJ1-4; D unclear. Germline CDR1 reads SEHNR; CDR2 reads FQNEAQ (reference sequence). The CDR3 sequence is 15 residues long. Trimming pared 1 base from V and 7 bases from J, leaving 13 bases between. For the CDR3, the DNA is TGTGCCAGCAGCTTAGGAGCAGACGCCGGTGAAAAACTGTTTTTT. Protein product: CASSLGADAGEKLFF.

This rearrangement joins TRBV14 to TRBJ2-3; D possibly corresponds to TRBD1 (6 bases). The V end lost 2 bases, the J end lost 6 bases, and 18 bases lay between the germline ends. This CDR3 is built from 16 residues. CDR1 and CDR2 (germline): SGHDN, FVKESK. CDR3 in DNA: TGTGCCAGCAGCCAATCAGGACAGCCTTCTGGGGATACGCAGTATTTT. Translating gives CASSQSGQPSGDTQYF.

V gene TRBV4-1 combines with J gene TRBJ2-1; a possible D gene is TRBD2 (7 bases). The tail of the sequence fits TRBJ2-7 better, so the J call may be wrong. Germline V lookup: CDR1 MGHRA, CDR2 YSYEKL. The CDR3 is 15 amino acids. This CDR3 is CASSQERGGPYEQYF. In DNA form, the CDR3 reads TGCGCCAGCAGCCAAGAAAGGGGGGGGCCCTACGAGCAGTACTTC.

A few counts support this clonotype. The chain employs TRBV7-9 and TRBJ1-1, with D possibly being TRBD1 (6 bases). V was shortened by 1 base and J by 2 bases, with 17 bases between the two germline ends. The CDR3 length is 17 residues. Germline values: CDR1 SEHNR, CDR2 FQNEAQ (reference sequence). CDR3: CASSLGPTGLSNTEAFF. As DNA, the CDR3 is TGTGCCAGCAGCTTAGGGCCGACAGGTCTATCCAACACTGAAGCTTTCTTT.

There are a few counts of this clonotype. The CDR3 DNA is TGCGCCAGCAGCCAGAACCGGGACAGGGGGCTTGCCAAAAACATTCAGTACTTC. Protein product: CASSQNRDRGLAKNIQYF. The chain couples TRBV4-1 to TRBJ2-4; TRBD1 aligns across 12 bases. This CDR3 is 18 amino acids long. CDR1 is MGHRA and CDR2 is YSYEKL in the germline V gene. J lost 1 base, V lost 3 bases, and 7 bases had no gene match.

This clonotype has just a few counts. The chain uses TRBV11-2 and TRBJ1-4; 7 positions match TRBD1. Germline CDR1 reads SGHAT; CDR2 reads FQNNGV. The junction had 8 bases not matched to a gene; V was cut back by 5 bases and J by 5 bases. This CDR3 is 15 amino acids long. The CDR3 DNA reads as TGTGCCAGCAGCACTCCGGGACAGACAAATGAAAAACTGTTTTTT. Amino acid sequence: CASSTPGQTNEKLFF.